This TCR beta chain originates from a study of T cells after yellow fever vaccination. General study results and limits: Contaminants from the bulk population, in the form of abundant clonotypes, could be found in FACS-sorted repertoires. Overlap between CD4 and CD8 compartments was detected for a small share of clonotypes.

It was through 5'RACE template switching that TCR cDNA was made, with a universal primer site and UMIs added. Each CDR3 protein is one row after TCRdb ran MiXCR on the 5' RACE reads. The sample gives fewer than 400,000 distinct CDR3 sequences, approximately 5.7% of which show up once; approximately 16% is in the top ten. V lost 4 bases and J lost 0, with 17 bases in between. CDR1 is SGDLS, CDR2 YYNGEE, per germline. This CDR3 comprises 17 residues. This clonotype has ten or more counts. Its specificity is not known. Sequencing was performed on PBMCs, taken 5 days after the yellow fever booster vaccination. The receptor comes from a man younger than 45 who received the YFV17D yellow fever vaccine. This sequence joins TRBV9 and TRBJ1-3; D may be TRBD1 (5 bases). The DNA for the CDR3 is TGTGCCAGCAGCCCCCGACAGCAGGGTTTCTCTGGAAACACCATATATTTT. Its translation: CASSPRQQGFSGNTIYF.